Presented here are 4 T cell receptor beta chains from one specimen sequenced in a study of vaccination effects on CD4 cells after COVID-19. Libraries were prepared by immunoSEQ multiplex PCR; TCRdb keeps only in-frame clonotypes and omits some of them. The profile covers 27,000 or so clones, with approximately 70% appearing a single time and roughly 22% taken by the ten largest. No antigen is known for these receptors. Antigen-specific CD4+ T cells were expanded (with viral peptide pools) by the ViraFEST assay ahead of sequencing. Following an approximately ten-day culture, CD4+ T cells were purified. None of the vaccinated had previously contracted SARS-CoV-2, and their nucleocapsid antibodies tested negative. Sequencing used CD4+ T cells from PBMCs cultured with HCoV-NL63 spike peptides, obtained before COVID-19 vaccination. These receptors were taken from a human donor who received a COVID-19 vaccine.

The chain has TRBV4-2 and TRBJ2-7; D not resolved. Trimming shortened V by 0 bases and J by 0 bases, and 6 bases separated the two germline ends. CDR1 and CDR2 from the germline V gene are LGHNA and YNFKEQ. This CDR3 contains 14 residues. Here the CDR3 reads CASSQDPSSYEQYF. The DNA of the CDR3 is TGTGCCAGCAGCCAAGATCCTAGCTCCTACGAGCAGTACTTC.

Regarding this clone: One end of the junction varies from germline; a read error may be responsible. V gene TRBV7-7 combines with J gene TRBJ2-1, with 7 bases fitting TRBD1. This CDR3 is built from 12 residues. The V gene's germline CDR1 is SSHAT and CDR2 FNYEAQ (reference sequence). Written as DNA, the CDR3 is TGTGCTAGCAGCTCCTTGGGACAGCCCCTGTTCTTC. It yields the protein CASSSLGQPLFF.

The gene calls are TRBV5-1 and TRBJ1-2, with D unresolved. Germline loops: CDR1 SGHRS, CDR2 YFSETQ. Trimming cost V 3 bases and J 8 bases, with 14 bases left between them. CDR3 length equals 13 residues. The DNA for the CDR3 is TGCGCCAGCAGCTCGCCGAGGAGGGAGGGCTACACCTTC. Protein product: CASSSPRREGYTF.

V usage is TRBV4-1 and J usage is TRBJ1-4; D is perhaps TRBD1 (5 bases). Germline values: CDR1 MGHRA, CDR2 YSYEKL. Trimming removed 2 bases from V and 3 bases from J, with 10 bases in between. The CDR3 covers 15 residues. The CDR3 loop is CASSQRQLSNEKLFF. DNA of the CDR3: TGCGCCAGCAGCCAACGACAGCTATCTAATGAAAAACTGTTTTTT.